In this sample, the clone carrying this T cell receptor beta chain turned up a few times. In the authors' methods: For nucleated cells, counts were estimated from reference gene primer amplification. Profiling relied on immunoSEQ multiplex PCR, and the TCRdb table lists in-frame clones only, not all of them. The V and J calls and the clone size are those of that table, but D and trimming were determined from the DNA. Of under 90,000 clones in the sample, roughly 80% are singletons; the top ten hold over 9.5%. These data are taken from a study of blood T cell repertoires in COVID-19. Study at large: COVID-19 samples collected from the United States, Italy and Spain covered acute and convalescent phases. In each case, the material was cDNA or gDNA derived from T cells, B-cell-depleted T cells, or PBMCs.

Germline CDR1 reads LGHDT; CDR2 reads YNNKEL (reference sequence). The CDR3 is 15 amino acids. The source of this sequence is a human donor in a cohort sampled during active COVID-19. Sequenced material: peripheral blood. The V call is TRBV3-1 (or the pseudogene TRBV3-2), the J call TRBJ1-4; D is possibly TRBD1 (5 bases). The CDR3: CAASAPGGRFEKLFF. The CDR3 nucleotides are TGTGCTGCCAGCGCCCCGGGGGGAAGATTTGAAAAACTGTTTTTT.